These 12 T cell receptor beta chains were all obtained from the same sample, sequenced in a study of cytomegalovirus exposure and HLA in healthy donors. The PCR contained 60 Vbeta and 13 Jbeta primers. TCRdb's copy holds only in-frame clones and misses some; the assay was immunoSEQ multiplex PCR. The sample lists 98,000 or so clones; around four fifths were seen once. Sequenced material: PBMCs. Receptors originate from a woman aged 40 to 49 in good health and CMV-seronegative.

This clone was counted a few times. V and J are TRBV7-2 and TRBJ2-7; 10 bases line up with TRBD1. This CDR3 comprises 15 residues. The germline V gene encodes CDR1 SGHTA and CDR2 FQGNSA. V gave up 3 bases and J gave up 2 bases; unmatched junction bases: 4. CDR3 region: CASSLTGGPAYEQYF. In DNA form, the CDR3 reads TGTGCCAGCAGCTTGACAGGGGGCCCTGCCTACGAGCAGTACTTC.

The CDR3 DNA reads TGTGCCAGCAGCGTATCAGGGGGAGGATTCTACGAGCAGTACTTC. Amino acid sequence: CASSVSGGGFYEQYF. This chain links TRBV9 with TRBJ2-7, with D perhaps matching TRBD1 (7 bases). This CDR3 has 15 amino acids. Trimming left V 1 base short and J 3 bases short, with 14 bases between. CDR1 is SGDLS and CDR2 is YYNGEE in the germline V gene.

This rearrangement joins TRBV5-1 to TRBJ1-5, with 7 bases aligning to TRBD1. Per germline, CDR1 SGHRS and CDR2 YFSETQ. This CDR3 region has 15 residues. Trimming removed 4 bases from V and 2 bases from J; junction bases left unmatched: 6. The CDR3 DNA sequence: TGCGCCAGCAGCGCAGGGGGTAGTGGCAATCAGCCCCAGCATTTT. Its translation is CASSAGGSGNQPQHF.

The rearrangement uses TRBV7-6 and TRBJ2-1; no firm D call. The CDR3 is made up of 11 amino acids. The germline CDR1 and CDR2 sequences are SGHVS and FNYEAQ. V was clipped by 6 bases and J by 9 bases, with 9 bases between them. The CDR3 DNA follows: TGTGCCAGCAGAAATAGTGGTGAGCAGTTCTTC. It translates to CASRNSGEQFF.

In its sample, this clone was seen a few times. V is TRBV28 and J is TRBJ1-2; D not resolved. V lost 5 bases and J 4 bases, leaving 11 bases between the germline ends. The CDR3 runs to 13 residues. The germline V gene has CDR1 MDHEN and CDR2 SYDVKM. The CDR3 here is CASSVLGPYGYTF. DNA of the CDR3: TGTGCCAGCAGTGTACTCGGTCCCTATGGCTACACCTTC.

The chain links TRBV7-9 to TRBJ2-1; TRBD2 might be the D (6 bases). CDR1 and CDR2 (germline): SEHNR, FQNEAQ (reference sequence). The CDR3 consists of 13 residues. Trimming took off 8 bases at V and 3 bases at J, with 11 bases between the two ends. CDR3 nucleotides: TGTGCCAGCGAAGCGGGCCTCTACAATGAGCAGTTCTTC. Translated: CASEAGLYNEQFF. Full variable domain (remainder filled in from reference TRBV7-9 and TRBJ2-1): DTGVSQNPRHKITKRGQNVTFRCDPISEHNRLYWYRQTLGQGPEFLTYFQNEAQLEKSRLLSDRFSAERPKGSFSTLEIQRTEQGDSAMYLCASEAGLYNEQFFGPGTRLTVL.

The chain links TRBV7-9 to TRBJ2-1; no clear D gene. V lost 1 base, J lost 0 bases, and 7 bases lay in between. The CDR3 is made up of 15 amino acids. The germline gives CDR1 SEHNR, CDR2 FQNEAQ (reference sequence). The CDR3 loop is CASSLEATSYNEQFF. The CDR3 region has the DNA TGTGCCAGCAGCTTAGAAGCCACCTCCTACAATGAGCAGTTCTTC.

The chain couples TRBV28 to TRBJ2-7, with D maybe TRBD2 (7 bases). Trimming removed 6 bases at V and 3 bases at J, with 15 bases between. Germline V gene lookup returns CDR1 MDHEN and CDR2 SYDVKM. This CDR3 has 14 residues. The CDR3 is CASSQFGGLYEQYF. CDR3 sequence (DNA): TGTGCCAGCAGCCAATTCGGGGGGCTCTACGAGCAGTACTTC.

V gene TRBV5-6 combines with J gene TRBJ2-5; 8 nucleotides match TRBD1. Germline lookup yields CDR1 SGHDT and CDR2 YYEEEE. This CDR3 has 14 residues. V lost 4 bases and J lost 4; bases outside the gene matches: 6. Here the CDR3 reads CASSGDQGAETQYF. In nucleotides, the CDR3 is TGTGCCAGCAGCGGGGACCAGGGGGCAGAGACCCAGTACTTC.

The J gene is TRBJ2-7, the V gene TRBV7-8; TRBD1 is a possible D gene (5 bases). Trimming pared 5 bases from V and 2 bases from J, leaving 10 bases between. CDR3 length equals 13 residues. Germline V gene lookup returns CDR1 SGHVS and CDR2 FQNEAQ. CDR3 residues: CASSLDRPYEQYF. In DNA form, the CDR3 reads TGTGCCAGCAGCCTTGACAGACCCTACGAGCAGTACTTC. Variable domain in full (rest from reference TRBV7-8 and TRBJ2-7): GAGVSQSPRYKVAKRGQDVALRCDPISGHVSLFWYQQALGQGPEFLTYFQNEAQLDKSGLPSDRFFAERPEGSVSTLKIQRTQQEDSAVYLCASSLDRPYEQYFGPGTRLTVT.

V gene TRBV4-3 combines with J gene TRBJ1-2; no clear D. With 0 bases removed from V and 1 base from J, the gap between germline ends came to 18 bases. There are 18 residues in the CDR3. The V gene's germline CDR1 is LGHNA and CDR2 YSLEER. CDR3 residues: CASSQERRGHANNYGYTF. The CDR3, as DNA: TGCGCCAGCAGCCAAGAGAGGAGAGGCCACGCTAATAACTATGGCTACACCTTC.

The chain carries TRBV29-1 and TRBJ1-6; TRBD1 might be the D (6 bases). Trimming removed 1 base from V and 11 bases from J, with 12 bases in between. The germline CDR1 and CDR2 sequences are SQVTM and ANQGSEA. CDR3 length equals 13 residues. Here the CDR3 reads CSVEVSQGAPLHF. The CDR3 region has the DNA TGCAGCGTTGAAGTGTCACAGGGAGCACCCCTCCACTTT.